The 7 T cell receptor beta chains reported below all come from one sample, sequenced in a study of regulatory T cells in long-lasting Graves disease. Time point noted: newly diagnosed GD, antithyroid drugs for less than 3 months. The TCR library was made from RNA extracted from PBMCs. Construction of the TCR beta libraries employed iRepertoire HTBI primers in conjunction with Arm-PCR of CDR3 regions. TCRdb independently ran MiXCR on the multiplex PCR reads; one entry per CDR3 protein. The data hold about 540,000 distinct CDR3 sequences, with roughly 12% observed a single time. This same sample was also part of a study on T cells in Graves' hyperthyroidism and ophthalmopathy.

Sequencing was performed on peripheral blood mononuclear cells (PBMCs), taken at new diagnosis, from a patient treated with antithyroid drugs. The receptors shown here come from a man aged 25 to 45 with Graves disease.

The V call is TRBV20-1, the J call TRBJ2-1; the D gene could be TRBD1 or TRBD2 (6 bases each). This CDR3 is built from 14 residues. The germline gives CDR1 DFQATT, CDR2 SNEGSKA (reference sequence). CDR3 DNA sequence: TGCATCCCTCATGACGGGGGCCGGACCAATGAGCAGTTCTTC. Translated: CIPHDGGRTNEQFF.

V and J are TRBV30 and TRBJ1-1; D not resolved. Per the germline V gene, CDR1 is GTSNPN and CDR2 is SVGIG (reference sequence). V was clipped by 3 bases and J by 1 base, with 9 bases between them. This CDR3 region has 13 residues. CDR3 sequence reads: CAWRVGPNTEAFF. The CDR3 nucleotides read TGTGCCTGGAGGGTAGGACCGAACACTGAAGCTTTCTTT.

This clonotype was detected many times. The rearrangement uses TRBV12-3 or TRBV12-4 and TRBJ2-1; no firm D call. Deletions cut 7 bases from V and 8 bases from J, with 15 bases between. This CDR3 is built from 13 residues. CDR3 region: CASTFPPYDEQFF. The CDR3, as DNA: TGTGCCAGCACCTTTCCCCCTTATGATGAGCAGTTCTTC.

This clonotype was detected only a few times. This rearrangement joins TRBV20-1 to TRBJ2-1, with D perhaps matching TRBD2 (5 bases). The CDR3 is made up of 13 amino acids. Trimming took off 6 bases at V and 12 bases at J, with 21 bases between the two ends. CDR1 is DFQATT, CDR2 SNEGSKA, per germline (reference sequence). The CDR3 nucleotides are TGCAGTGCCAAGGGAGATTACAATGAGCTGCAGTTCTTC. Protein: CSAKGDYNELQFF.

This clonotype was detected ten times or more. The chain recombines TRBV19 with TRBJ2-7; TRBD1 matches at 8 bases. CDR1 and CDR2 from the germline V gene are LNHDA and SQIVND (reference sequence). This CDR3 is built from 16 residues. V gave up 5 bases and J gave up 0 bases; unmatched junction bases: 9. DNA of the CDR3: TGTGCCAGTAGTCCCCCCGGACAGGGATCCTCCTACGAGCAGTACTTC. Its protein product is CASSPPGQGSSYEQYF.

Only a few counts were recorded for this clonotype. The chain carries TRBV7-9 and TRBJ1-1; D gene unclear. Trimming left V 7 bases short and J 7 bases short, with 22 bases between. The V gene's germline CDR1 is SEHNR and CDR2 FQNEAQ (reference sequence). The CDR3 length is 15 residues. Here the CDR3 reads CASKRSITGGGEAFF. DNA of the CDR3: TGTGCCAGCAAGCGAAGCATCACTGGTGGCGGTGAAGCTTTCTTT.

On this clonotype: This clone may be a read error of a much larger clone one base away. The rearrangement uses TRBV11-1 and TRBJ2-3; 7 bases align to TRBD2. J gave up 8 bases and V 6 bases, and 8 bases lay outside the gene matches. The CDR3 is made up of 13 amino acids. Per germline, CDR1 SGHAT and CDR2 FQDESV (reference sequence). As DNA, the CDR3 is TGTGCCAGCAGTACCGGGGCTAGCGGTACGCAGTATTTT. Its protein product is CASSTGASGTQYF.